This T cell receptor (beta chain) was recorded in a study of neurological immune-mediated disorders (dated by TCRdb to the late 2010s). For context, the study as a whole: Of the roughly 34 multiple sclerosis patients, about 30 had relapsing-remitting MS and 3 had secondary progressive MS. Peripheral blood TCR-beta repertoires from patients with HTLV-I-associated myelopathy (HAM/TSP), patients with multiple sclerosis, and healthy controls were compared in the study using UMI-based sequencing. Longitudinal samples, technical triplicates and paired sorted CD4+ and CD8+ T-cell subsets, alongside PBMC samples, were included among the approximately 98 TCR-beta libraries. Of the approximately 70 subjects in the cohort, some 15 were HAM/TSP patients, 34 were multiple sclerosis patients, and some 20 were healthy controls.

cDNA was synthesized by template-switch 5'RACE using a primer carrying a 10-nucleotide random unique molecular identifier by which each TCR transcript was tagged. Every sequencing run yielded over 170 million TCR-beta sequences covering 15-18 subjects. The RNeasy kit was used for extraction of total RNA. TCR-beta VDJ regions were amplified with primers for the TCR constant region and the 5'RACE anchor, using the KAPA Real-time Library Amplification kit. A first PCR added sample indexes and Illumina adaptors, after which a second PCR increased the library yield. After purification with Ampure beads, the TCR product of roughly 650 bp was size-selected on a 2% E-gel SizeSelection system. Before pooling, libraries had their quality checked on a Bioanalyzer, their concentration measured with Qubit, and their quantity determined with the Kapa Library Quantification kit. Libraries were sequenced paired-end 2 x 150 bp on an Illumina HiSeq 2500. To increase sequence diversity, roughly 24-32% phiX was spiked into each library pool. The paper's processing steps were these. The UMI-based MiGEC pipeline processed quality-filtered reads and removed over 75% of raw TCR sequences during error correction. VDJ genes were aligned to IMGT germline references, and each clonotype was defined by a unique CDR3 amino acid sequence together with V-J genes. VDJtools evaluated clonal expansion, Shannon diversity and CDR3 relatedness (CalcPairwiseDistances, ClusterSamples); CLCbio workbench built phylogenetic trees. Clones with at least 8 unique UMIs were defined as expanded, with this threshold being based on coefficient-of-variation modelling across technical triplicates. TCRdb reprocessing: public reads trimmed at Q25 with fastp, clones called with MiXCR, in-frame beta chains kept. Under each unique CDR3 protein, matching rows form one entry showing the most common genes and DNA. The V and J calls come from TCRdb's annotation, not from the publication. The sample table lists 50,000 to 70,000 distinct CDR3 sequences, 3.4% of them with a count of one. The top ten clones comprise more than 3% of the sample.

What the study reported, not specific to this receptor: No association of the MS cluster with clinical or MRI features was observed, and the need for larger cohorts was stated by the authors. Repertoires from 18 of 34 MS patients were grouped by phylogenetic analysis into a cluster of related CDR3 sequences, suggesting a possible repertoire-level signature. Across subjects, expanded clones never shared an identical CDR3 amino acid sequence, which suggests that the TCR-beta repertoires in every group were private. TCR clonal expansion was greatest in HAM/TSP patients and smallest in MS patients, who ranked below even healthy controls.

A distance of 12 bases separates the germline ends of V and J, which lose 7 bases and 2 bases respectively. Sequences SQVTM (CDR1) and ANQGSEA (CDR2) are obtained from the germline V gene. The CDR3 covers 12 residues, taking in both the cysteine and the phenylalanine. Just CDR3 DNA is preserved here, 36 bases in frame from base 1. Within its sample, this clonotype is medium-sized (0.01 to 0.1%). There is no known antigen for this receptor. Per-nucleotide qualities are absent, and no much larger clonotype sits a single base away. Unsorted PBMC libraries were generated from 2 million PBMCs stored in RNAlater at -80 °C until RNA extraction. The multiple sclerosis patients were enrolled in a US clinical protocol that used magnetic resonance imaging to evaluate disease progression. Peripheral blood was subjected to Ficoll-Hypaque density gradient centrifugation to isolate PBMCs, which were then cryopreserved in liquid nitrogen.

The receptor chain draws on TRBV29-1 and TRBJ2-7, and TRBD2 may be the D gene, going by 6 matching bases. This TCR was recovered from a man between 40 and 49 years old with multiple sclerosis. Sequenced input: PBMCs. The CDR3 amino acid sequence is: CSGWTTTYEQYF. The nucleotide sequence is TGCAGCGGATGGACTACCACCTACGAGCAGTACTTC.